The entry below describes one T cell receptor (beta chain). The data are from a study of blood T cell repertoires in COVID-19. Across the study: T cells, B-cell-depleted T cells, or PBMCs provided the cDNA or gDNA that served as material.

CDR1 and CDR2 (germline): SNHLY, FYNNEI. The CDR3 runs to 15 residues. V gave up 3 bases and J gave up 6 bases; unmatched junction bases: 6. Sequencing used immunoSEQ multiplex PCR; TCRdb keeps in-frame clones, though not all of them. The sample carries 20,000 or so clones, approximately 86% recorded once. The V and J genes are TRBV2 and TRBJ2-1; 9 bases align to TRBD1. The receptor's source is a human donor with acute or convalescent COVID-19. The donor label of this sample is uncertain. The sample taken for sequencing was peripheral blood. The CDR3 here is CASSDQGQGFNEQFF. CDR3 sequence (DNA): TGTGCCAGCAGTGATCAAGGACAGGGGTTCAATGAGCAGTTCTTC.